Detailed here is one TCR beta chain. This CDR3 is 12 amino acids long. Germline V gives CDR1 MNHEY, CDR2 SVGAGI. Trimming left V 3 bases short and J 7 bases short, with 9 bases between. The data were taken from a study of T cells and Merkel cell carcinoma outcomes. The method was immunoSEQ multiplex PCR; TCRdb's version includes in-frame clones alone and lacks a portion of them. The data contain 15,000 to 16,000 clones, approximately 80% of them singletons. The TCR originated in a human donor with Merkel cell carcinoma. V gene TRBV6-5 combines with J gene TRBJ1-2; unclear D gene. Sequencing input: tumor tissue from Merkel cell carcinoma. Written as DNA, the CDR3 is TGTGCCAGCAGTTATGGTCGTCGTGGCTACACCTTC. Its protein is CASSYGRRGYTF.